This TCR beta chain was identified in a study of T-cell memory formation after mild COVID-19. TCRdb re-called the 5' RACE reads through MiXCR, storing one row per CDR3 protein. The table lists 350,000 to 500,000 distinct CDR3 sequences, around 18% of them singletons. The sample holds a few counts of this clonotype. Germline CDR1 and CDR2: SGHTA and FQGNSA. V dropped 5 bases and J dropped 1; count of bases not matched to a gene: 6. This CDR3 comprises 15 residues. The V and J genes are TRBV7-2 and TRBJ2-3, with TRBD1 identical over 7 bases. The sequencing sample was made of PBMCs or a T cell subset sorted from them (not recorded which). The clonotype comes from an adult woman who had mild COVID-19 (a few samples of this study predate the infection). Cell type and time point are not known. CDR3 nucleotides: TGTGCCAGCAGCCCTCAGGGACAGCGCACAGATACGCAGTATTTT. Translation: CASSPQGQRTDTQYF.